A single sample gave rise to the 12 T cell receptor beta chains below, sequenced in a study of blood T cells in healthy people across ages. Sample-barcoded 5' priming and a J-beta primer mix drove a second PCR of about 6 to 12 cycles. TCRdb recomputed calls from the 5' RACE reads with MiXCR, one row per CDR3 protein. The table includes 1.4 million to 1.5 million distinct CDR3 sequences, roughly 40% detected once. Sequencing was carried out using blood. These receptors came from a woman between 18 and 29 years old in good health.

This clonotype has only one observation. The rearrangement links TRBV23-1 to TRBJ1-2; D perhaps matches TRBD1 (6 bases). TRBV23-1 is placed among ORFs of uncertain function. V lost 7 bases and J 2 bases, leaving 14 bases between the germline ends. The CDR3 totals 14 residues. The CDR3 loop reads CASTQGGGNYGYTF. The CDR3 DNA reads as TGCGCCAGCACCCAGGGAGGGGGGAACTATGGCTACACCTTC.

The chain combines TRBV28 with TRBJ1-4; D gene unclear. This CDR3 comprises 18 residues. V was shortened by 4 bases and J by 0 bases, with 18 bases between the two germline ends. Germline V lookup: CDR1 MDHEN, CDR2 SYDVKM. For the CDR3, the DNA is TGTGCCAGCAGTTCCCGGACGGAGCTGGGAGCAACTAATGAAAAACTGTTTTTT. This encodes CASSSRTELGATNEKLFF.

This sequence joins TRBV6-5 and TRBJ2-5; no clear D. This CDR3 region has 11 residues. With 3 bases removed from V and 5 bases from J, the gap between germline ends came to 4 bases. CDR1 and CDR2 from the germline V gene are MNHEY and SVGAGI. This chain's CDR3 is CASSYHETQYF. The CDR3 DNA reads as TGTGCCAGCAGTTATCATGAGACCCAGTACTTC.

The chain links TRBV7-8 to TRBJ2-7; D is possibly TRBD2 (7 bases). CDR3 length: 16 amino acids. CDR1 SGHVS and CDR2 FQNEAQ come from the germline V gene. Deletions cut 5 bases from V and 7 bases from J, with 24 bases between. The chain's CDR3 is CASSPREGVGINEQYF. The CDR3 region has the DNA TGTGCCAGCAGCCCCAGGGAGGGGGTAGGAATCAATGAGCAGTACTTC.

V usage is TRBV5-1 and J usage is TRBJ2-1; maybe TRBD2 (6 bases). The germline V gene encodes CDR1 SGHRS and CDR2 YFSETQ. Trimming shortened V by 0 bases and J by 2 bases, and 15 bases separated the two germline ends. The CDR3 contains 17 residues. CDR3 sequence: CASSLALLREPYNEQFF. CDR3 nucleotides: TGCGCCAGCAGCTTGGCCCTTCTACGGGAGCCCTACAATGAGCAGTTCTTC.

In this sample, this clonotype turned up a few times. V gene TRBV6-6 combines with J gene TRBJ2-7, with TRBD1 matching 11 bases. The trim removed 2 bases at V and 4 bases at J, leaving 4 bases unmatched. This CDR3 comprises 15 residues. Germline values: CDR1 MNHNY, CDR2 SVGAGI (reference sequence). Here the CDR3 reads CASSYKGTGGYEQYF. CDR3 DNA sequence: TGTGCCAGCAGTTACAAGGGGACAGGGGGTTACGAGCAGTACTTC.

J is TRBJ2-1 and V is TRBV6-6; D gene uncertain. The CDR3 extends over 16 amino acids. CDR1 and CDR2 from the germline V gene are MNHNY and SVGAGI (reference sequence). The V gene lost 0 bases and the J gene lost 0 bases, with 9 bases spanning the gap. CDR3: CASSYSSWSSYNEQFF. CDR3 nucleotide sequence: TGTGCCAGCAGTTACTCGAGTTGGAGCTCCTACAATGAGCAGTTCTTC.

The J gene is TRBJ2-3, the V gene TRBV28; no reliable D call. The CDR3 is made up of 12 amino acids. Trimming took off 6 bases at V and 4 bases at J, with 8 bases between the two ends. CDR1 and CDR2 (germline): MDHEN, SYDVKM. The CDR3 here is CASRLRPDTQYF. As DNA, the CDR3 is TGTGCCAGCAGGCTCAGACCAGATACGCAGTATTTT. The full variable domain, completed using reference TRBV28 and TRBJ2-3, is DVKVTQSSRYLVKRTGEKVFLECVQDMDHENMFWYRQDPGLGLRLIYFSYDVKMKEKGDIPEGYSVSREKKERFSLILESASTNQTSMYLCASRLRPDTQYFGPGTRLTVL.

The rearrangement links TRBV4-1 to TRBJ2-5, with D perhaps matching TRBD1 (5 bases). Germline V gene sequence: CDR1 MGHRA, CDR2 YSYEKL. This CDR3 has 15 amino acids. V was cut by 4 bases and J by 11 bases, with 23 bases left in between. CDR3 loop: CASSLTQGGYYEQYF. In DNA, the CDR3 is TGCGCCAGCAGCCTGACCCAGGGTGGGTACTATGAGCAGTACTTC.

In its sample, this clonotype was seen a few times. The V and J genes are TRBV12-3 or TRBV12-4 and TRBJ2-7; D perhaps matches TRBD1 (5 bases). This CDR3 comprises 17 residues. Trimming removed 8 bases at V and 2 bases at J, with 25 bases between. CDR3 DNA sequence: TGTGCCAGCCCTATTGGTGGTCAACAGGTGCTAGCCTACGAGCAGTACTTC. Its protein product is CASPIGGQQVLAYEQYF.

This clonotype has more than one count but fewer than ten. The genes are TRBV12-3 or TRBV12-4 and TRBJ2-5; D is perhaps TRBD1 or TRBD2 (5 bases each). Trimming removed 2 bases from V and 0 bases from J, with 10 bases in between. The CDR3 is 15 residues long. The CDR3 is CASSLWGTNQETQYF. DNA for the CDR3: TGTGCCAGCAGTTTATGGGGGACCAACCAAGAGACCCAGTACTTC.

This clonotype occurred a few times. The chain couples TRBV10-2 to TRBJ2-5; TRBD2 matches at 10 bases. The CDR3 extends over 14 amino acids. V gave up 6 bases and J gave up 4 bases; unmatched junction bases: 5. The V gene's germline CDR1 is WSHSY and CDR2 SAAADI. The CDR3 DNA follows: TGCGCCAGCAGCCAGTCTAGCGGGAGAGAGACCCAGTACTTC. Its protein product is CASSQSSGRETQYF.